The next 21 T cell receptor beta chains were all read from a single sample in a study of cytomegalovirus exposure and HLA in healthy donors. The primer mix had 60 Vbeta and 13 Jbeta primers. This table comes from immunoSEQ multiplex PCR, and its TCRdb copy is limited to in-frame clones, with some not included. The sample holds 150,000 to 200,000 clones; 84% are singletons and the top ten take 0.25% to 0.3%. The sequenced sample consisted of PBMCs. These receptors all come from a boy between 10 and 17 years old in good health and CMV-seronegative.

This chain uses TRBV4-3 with TRBJ1-6, with D unresolved. CDR1 LGHNA and CDR2 YSLEER come from the germline V gene. V lost 0 bases and J 4 bases, leaving 22 bases between the germline ends. This CDR3 contains 20 residues. CDR3 in amino acids: CASSQERPSEGYAYNSPLHF. Written as DNA, the CDR3 is TGCGCCAGCAGCCAAGAACGCCCCTCGGAGGGCTATGCTTATAATTCACCCCTCCACTTT.

The chain couples TRBV5-4 to TRBJ2-5, with 8 bases lining up with TRBD2. Gene TRBJ2-7 matches the end of the DNA better, so the J call may be wrong. The CDR3 is 16 amino acids. Germline-derived CDR1 and CDR2 are SGHNT and YYREEE (reference sequence). CDR3 nucleotides: TGTGCCAGCACCACCCAGGGACCGGGACTAGTCAACGAGCAGTACTTC. As protein: CASTTQGPGLVNEQYF.

This clone was seen a handful of times. The V gene is TRBV27, the J gene TRBJ1-2, with 9 bases fitting TRBD1. Unmatched junction bases numbered 9, after V lost 6 bases and J lost 7 bases. The V gene's germline CDR1 is MNHEY and CDR2 SMNVEV (reference sequence). This CDR3 spans 14 amino acids. The CDR3 loop reads CASRPDRGIFGYTF. The CDR3 DNA reads as TGTGCCAGCAGACCTGACAGGGGGATTTTTGGCTACACCTTC.

J is TRBJ2-1 and V is TRBV7-2, with 7 bases fitting TRBD1. The CDR3 is 15 residues long. V trimming: 7 bases; J trimming: 0 bases; junction bases outside the gene matches: 6. CDR1 and CDR2 (germline): SGHTA, FQGNSA. CDR3 sequence: CASIDRAVSYNEQFF. Here the CDR3 DNA reads TGTGCCAGCATCGACAGGGCGGTCTCCTACAATGAGCAGTTCTTC.

This chain connects TRBV30 to TRBJ1-4; D may be TRBD1 (6 bases). V lost 5 bases, J lost 2 bases, and 9 bases lay in between. Germline values: CDR1 GTSNPN, CDR2 SVGIG (reference sequence). This CDR3 comprises 13 residues. The CDR3 sequence: CAWGQQTNEKLFF. For the CDR3, the DNA is TGTGCCTGGGGACAGCAGACTAATGAAAAACTGTTTTTT.

The J gene is TRBJ1-5, the V gene TRBV5-1; D is possibly TRBD1 (5 bases). V dropped 1 base and J dropped 4 bases, with 6 bases sitting between them. Germline V gives CDR1 SGHRS, CDR2 YFSETQ. CDR3 length: 13 residues. CDR3 DNA sequence: TGCGCCAGCAGCTTGTCAGGGAATCAGCCCCAGCATTTT. It specifies CASSLSGNQPQHF.

J is TRBJ2-1 and V is TRBV5-1; D gene unclear. V was clipped by 1 base and J by 4 bases, with 15 bases between them. Germline CDR1 and CDR2: SGHRS and YFSETQ. This CDR3 is built from 16 residues. CDR3 sequence: CASSLSGRTIYNEQFF. CDR3 DNA sequence: TGCGCCAGCAGCTTGTCTGGCAGAACGATATACAATGAGCAGTTCTTC.

This chain uses TRBV7-3 with TRBJ2-5, with TRBD1 matching over 8 bases. Germline CDR1 is SGHTA and CDR2 is FQGTGA. This CDR3 is built from 15 residues. V lost 1 base and J lost 5; bases outside the gene matches: 6. The CDR3 nucleotides are TGTGCCAGCAGCTTAAATCAGGGGGCCTGGGAGACCCAGTACTTC. It is translated as CASSLNQGAWETQYF.

This chain connects TRBV4-1 to TRBJ2-7; the D gene is possibly TRBD2 (5 bases). Germline assignment: CDR1 MGHRA and CDR2 YSYEKL. CDR3 length: 16 residues. V lost 1 base to trimming and J lost 1 base, with 14 bases between them. CDR3 sequence: CASSQVGGPLSYEQYF. CDR3 nucleotide sequence: TGCGCCAGCAGCCAAGTTGGCGGGCCTTTGTCCTACGAGCAGTACTTC.

The chain couples TRBV6-1 to TRBJ2-2, with D maybe TRBD1 (6 bases). Trimming pared 1 base from V and 7 bases from J, leaving 22 bases between. Germline V gives CDR1 MNHNS, CDR2 SASEGT. CDR3 size: 18 residues. Written as DNA, the CDR3 is TGTGCCAGCAGTGAAGTGAAGGGGGACCCCTTGGGAATCGGGGAGCTGTTTTTT. It translates to CASSEVKGDPLGIGELFF.

The chain carries TRBV10-3 and TRBJ2-4, with D possibly TRBD1 on 6 matching bases. The CDR3 extends over 15 amino acids. V gave up 10 bases and J gave up 0 bases, with 16 bases separating them. Germline V CDR1 and CDR2: ENHRY, SYGVKD. CDR3 coding DNA: TGTGCCACCTCGGACAGTGTTCTAGCCAAAAACATTCAGTACTTC. Amino acid sequence: CATSDSVLAKNIQYF.

V usage is TRBV9 and J usage is TRBJ2-2; maybe TRBD2 (5 bases). With 1 base removed from V and 3 bases from J, the gap between germline ends came to 7 bases. Germline V gene data show CDR1 as SGDLS and CDR2 as YYNGEE. CDR3 length: 14 amino acids. The CDR3 DNA is TGTGCCAGCAGCGTAATGAGGGACACCGGGGAGCTGTTTTTT. This codes for CASSVMRDTGELFF.

V is TRBV9 and J is TRBJ1-1, with a tentative D call TRBD1 (5 bases). Trimming stripped 0 bases from V and 0 bases from J, with 9 bases between. Looked up from germline, CDR1 is SGDLS and CDR2 is YYNGEE. This CDR3 region has 15 residues. This CDR3 reads CASSVEEGLNTEAFF. In DNA, the CDR3 is TGTGCCAGCAGCGTAGAGGAGGGGCTGAACACTGAAGCTTTCTTT. Filled out from reference TRBV9 and TRBJ1-1, the complete variable domain reads DSGVTQTPKHLITATGQRVTLRCSPRSGDLSVYWYQQSLDQGLQFLIQYYNGEERAKGNILERFSAQQFPDLHSELNLSSLELGDSALYFCASSVEEGLNTEAFFGQGTRLTVV.

This chain joins TRBV19 and TRBJ1-5; D is unresolved. Per the germline V gene, CDR1 is LNHDA and CDR2 is SQIVND (reference sequence). The V gene lost 3 bases and the J gene lost 7 bases, with 10 bases spanning the gap. The CDR3 sequence is 13 residues long. CDR3 DNA sequence: TGTGCCAGTAGTATTGTTAATAGCCAGCCCCAGCATTTT. It specifies CASSIVNSQPQHF.

The chain couples TRBV5-6 to TRBJ2-4, with TRBD2 matching over 10 bases. The trim removed 3 bases at V and 0 bases at J, leaving 6 bases unmatched. CDR1 and CDR2 (germline): SGHDT, YYEEEE. This CDR3 contains 17 residues. This CDR3 reads CASSSVGLAVAKNIQYF. The CDR3 DNA follows: TGTGCCAGCAGCTCGGTCGGACTAGCGGTAGCCAAAAACATTCAGTACTTC. Filled out from reference TRBV5-6 and TRBJ2-4, the complete variable domain reads DAGVTQSPTHLIKTRGQQVTLRCSPKSGHDTVSWYQQALGQGPQFIFQYYEEEERQRGNFPDRFSGHQFPNYSSELNVNALLLGDSALYLCASSSVGLAVAKNIQYFGAGTRLSVL.

Only one count was recorded for this clone. The chain links TRBV2 to TRBJ2-3; TRBD2 matches at 10 bases. The CDR3 length is 14 residues. Germline CDR1 SNHLY, CDR2 FYNNEI. The V segment lost 8 bases and the J segment 6 bases; nucleotides outside the gene matches: 8. For the CDR3, the DNA is TGTGCCAGCGGCTCTAGCGGGGGTGTGGATACGCAGTATTTT. As protein: CASGSSGGVDTQYF.

V usage is TRBV19 and J usage is TRBJ1-6; TRBD1 matches 7 bases. Germline values: CDR1 LNHDA, CDR2 SQIVND (reference sequence). The CDR3 length is 15 residues. V trimming: 5 bases; J trimming: 10 bases; junction bases outside the gene matches: 11. The CDR3 DNA sequence: TGTGCCAGTAGTGGGGGACAGCCCTTCCAATCACCCCTCCACTTT. Translation gives CASSGGQPFQSPLHF.

The chain links TRBV5-1 to TRBJ2-3; 9 positions agree with TRBD2. The V gene end was trimmed by 0 bases and the J gene end by 4 bases; junction bases not matched to a gene: 6. Germline V gene sequence: CDR1 SGHRS, CDR2 YFSETQ. The CDR3 has 16 amino acids. The CDR3 sequence: CASSLAASGVADTQYF. In nucleotides, the CDR3 is TGCGCCAGCAGCTTGGCGGCTAGCGGGGTCGCAGATACGCAGTATTTT.

This clone came up once. V and J are TRBV2 and TRBJ1-2; 9 bases align to TRBD1. The CDR3 is made up of 16 amino acids. Looked up from germline, CDR1 is SNHLY and CDR2 is FYNNEI. The V and J ends lost 0 bases and 8 bases, in that order; junction bases with no gene match: 10. For the CDR3, the DNA is TGTGCCAGCAGTGAAGCGGGGACAGGGTTCGCCCGCGGCTACACCTTC. This translates into CASSEAGTGFARGYTF. The full variable domain, rest sourced from reference TRBV2 and TRBJ1-2, is EPEVTQTPSHQVTQMGQEVILRCVPISNHLYFYWYRQILGQKVEFLVSFYNNEISEKSEIFDDQFSVERPDGSNFTLKIRSTKLEDSAMYFCASSEAGTGFARGYTFGSGTRLTVV.

This clone was picked up a small number of times. The CDR3: CASSRIAGETQYF. Written as DNA, the CDR3 is TGCGCCAGCAGTAGGATAGCGGGAGAGACCCAGTACTTC. The chain employs TRBV10-2 and TRBJ2-5, with 7 bases identical to TRBD2. The V segment lost 5 bases and the J segment 4 bases; nucleotides outside the gene matches: 4. Germline V gene sequence: CDR1 WSHSY, CDR2 SAAADI. The length of the CDR3 is 13 residues.

The chain carries TRBV2 and TRBJ2-7; TRBD1 agrees at 7 bases. Germline CDR1 and CDR2: SNHLY and FYNNEI. This CDR3 region has 13 residues. V lost 11 bases, J lost 0 bases, and 7 bases stayed unmatched. The CDR3 is CADRGGGSYEQYF. The DNA of the CDR3 is TGTGCCGACAGAGGGGGCGGCTCCTACGAGCAGTACTTC.